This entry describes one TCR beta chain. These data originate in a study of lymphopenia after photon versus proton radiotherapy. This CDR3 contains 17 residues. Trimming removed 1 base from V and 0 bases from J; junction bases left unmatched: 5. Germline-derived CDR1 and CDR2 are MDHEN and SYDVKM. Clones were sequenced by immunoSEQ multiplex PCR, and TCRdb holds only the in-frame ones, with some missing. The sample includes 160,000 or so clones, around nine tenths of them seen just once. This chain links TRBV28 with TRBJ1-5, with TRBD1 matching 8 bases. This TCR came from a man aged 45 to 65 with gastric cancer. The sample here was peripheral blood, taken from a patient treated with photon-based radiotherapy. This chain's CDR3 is CASSLSYRGSSNQPQHF. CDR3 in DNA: TGTGCCAGCAGTTTATCCTACAGGGGGAGTAGCAATCAGCCCCAGCATTTT.